This T cell receptor beta chain was sequenced in a study of cytomegalovirus exposure and HLA in healthy donors. Libraries were prepared by immunoSEQ multiplex PCR; TCRdb keeps only in-frame clonotypes and omits some of them. The sample includes more than 55,000 clones, around 94% of them seen just once. This clone was detected once. The receptor was isolated from a woman between 18 and 30 years old in good health and CMV-seronegative. Sequencing used PBMCs.

The CDR3 loop is CASSFGQGTNEKLFF. Here the CDR3 DNA reads TGTGCCAGCAGCTTTGGACAGGGGACTAATGAAAAACTGTTTTTT. The V call is TRBV7-9, the J call TRBJ1-4; 9 bases map to TRBD1. Germline V gives CDR1 SEHNR, CDR2 FQNEAQ (reference sequence). The CDR3 length is 15 residues. The V gene end was trimmed by 3 bases and the J gene end by 2 bases; junction bases not matched to a gene: 1.